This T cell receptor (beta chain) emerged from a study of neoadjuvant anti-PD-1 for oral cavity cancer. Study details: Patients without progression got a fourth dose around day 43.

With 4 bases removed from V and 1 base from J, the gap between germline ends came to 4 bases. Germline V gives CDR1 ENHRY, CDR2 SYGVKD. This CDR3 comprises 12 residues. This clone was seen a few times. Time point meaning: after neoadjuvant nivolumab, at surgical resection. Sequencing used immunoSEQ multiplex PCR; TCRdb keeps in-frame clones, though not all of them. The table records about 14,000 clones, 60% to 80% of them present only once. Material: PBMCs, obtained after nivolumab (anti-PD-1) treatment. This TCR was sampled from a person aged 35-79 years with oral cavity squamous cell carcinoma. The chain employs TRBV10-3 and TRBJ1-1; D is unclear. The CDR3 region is CAISVGNTEAFF. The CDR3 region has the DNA TGTGCCATCAGTGTAGGGAACACTGAAGCTTTCTTT.